This TCR beta chain was recorded in a study of T cells in AML relapse after transplant (dated 2019 in TCRdb). Concerning the study at large: This retrospective study examined inhibitory receptor expression and TCR repertoires of bone marrow T cells in patients who received allogeneic HSCT for myeloid malignancy. Beyond this particular receptor, the publication reports: TCR repertoire comparisons were based on very few samples, with only a few individuals included per group for unsorted bone marrow.

CDR1 and CDR2 are drawn from the germline V gene (reference sequence): DFQATT, SNEGSKA. The junction shows trimming of 5 bases on V and 6 bases on J, and the gene matches do not reach 3 bases of it. From the cysteine up to the phenylalanine, the CDR3 has a length of 14 residues. Kept here is only the CDR3 DNA, which spans 42 bases and is read in frame from base 1. This clonotype is judged medium-sized (0.01 to 0.1%). The specificity of this receptor is unknown. No base quality information exists; no much larger clone differs at one position. Preparation of the library involved PCR. A modified RACE PCR protocol, rather than multiplex PCR, was used to amplify TCR alpha and beta chains from RNA. Libraries were sequenced on an Illumina MiSeq, and raw reads were demultiplexed according to sample-specific barcode combinations. The authors' pipeline ran thus. TCR clonotypes were identified from the sequencing reads using MiXCR software. Starting from the raw public reads, TCRdb applied fastp trimming at Q25, assembled clones with MiXCR and retained in-frame beta chains. Records with the same CDR3 protein are collapsed into one entry carrying the most frequent genes and DNA. The V and J calls come from TCRdb's annotation, not from the publication. This sample gives 500 or so distinct CDR3 sequences in total; around 10% of them show up just once. Approximately 60% of the sample is taken by the ten largest.

This TCR derives from a human donor who had a stem cell transplant for acute myeloid leukemia. After a transplant, some T cells may have been passed on by the graft donor. Recombination joined TRBV20-1 with TRBJ1-6; 11 central nucleotides agree with TRBD1. The input for sequencing was bone marrow, either the whole sample or a sorted T cell fraction (not recorded which), taken at relapse. The CDR3 is CSAFGQGANSPLHF. The DNA sequence is given as TGCAGTGCTTTCGGACAGGGGGCTAATTCACCCCTCCACTTT.